This T cell receptor beta chain was captured in a study of regulatory T cells in long-lasting Graves disease. The time point here: newly diagnosed GD, antithyroid drugs for less than 3 months. PBMC-derived RNA was used for the TCR library. V was trimmed by 8 bases and J by 0 bases, leaving 21 bases between them. CDR1 and CDR2 from the germline V gene are SGHVS and FNYEAQ. This CDR3 spans 17 amino acids. This clonotype was seen a handful of times. HTBI primers from iRepertoire and Arm-PCR of CDR3 regions yielded the TCR beta libraries. TCRdb called the multiplex PCR reads again in MiXCR, with one record for every CDR3 protein. This table holds about 430,000 distinct CDR3 sequences, 15% found once. The data also belong to a second study, concerning T cells in Graves' hyperthyroidism and ophthalmopathy.

The V and J genes are TRBV7-6 and TRBJ2-3; D is uncertain. The material was peripheral blood mononuclear cells (PBMCs), obtained at new diagnosis, from a patient treated with antithyroid drugs. This TCR came from a woman aged 40 to 50 with Graves disease. The CDR3 bases are TGTGCCAGCGCTTATCCTCGAGACCCCTCGAGCACAGATACGCAGTATTTT. It translates to CASAYPRDPSSTDTQYF.